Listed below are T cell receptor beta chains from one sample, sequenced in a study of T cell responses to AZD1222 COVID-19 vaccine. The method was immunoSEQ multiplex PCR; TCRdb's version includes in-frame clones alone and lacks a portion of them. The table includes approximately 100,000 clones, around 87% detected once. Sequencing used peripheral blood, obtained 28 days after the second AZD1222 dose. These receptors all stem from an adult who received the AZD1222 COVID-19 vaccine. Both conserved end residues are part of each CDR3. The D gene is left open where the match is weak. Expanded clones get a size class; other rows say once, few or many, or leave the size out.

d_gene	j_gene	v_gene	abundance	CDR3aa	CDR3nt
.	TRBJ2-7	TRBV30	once	CAWSLSYEQYF	TGTGCCTGGAGCCTGTCCTACGAGCAGTACTTC
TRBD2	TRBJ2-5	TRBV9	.	CASSVGRGGQETQYF	TGTGCCAGCAGCGTAGGGCGGGGGGGCCAAGAGACCCAGTACTTC
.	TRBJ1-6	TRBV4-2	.	CASSQDQGSPLHF	TGTGCCAGCAGCCAAGATCAAGGATCACCCCTCCACTTT
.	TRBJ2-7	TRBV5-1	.	CASSWDRLGEQYF	TGCGCCAGCAGCTGGGACCGTTTGGGAGAGCAGTACTTC
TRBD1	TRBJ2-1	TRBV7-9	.	CASSSDRGSYNEQFF	TGTGCCAGCAGCTCGGACAGGGGCTCCTACAATGAGCAGTTCTTC
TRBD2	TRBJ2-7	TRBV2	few	CASSWRTSASYEQYF	TGTGCCAGCAGCTGGCGGACTAGCGCTTCCTACGAGCAGTACTTC
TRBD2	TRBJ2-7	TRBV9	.	CASSFRLAGAYEQYF	TGTGCCAGCAGCTTCCGACTAGCGGGAGCCTACGAGCAGTACTTC
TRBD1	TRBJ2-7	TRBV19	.	CATNDRGYEQYF	TGTGCCACGAACGACAGGGGCTACGAGCAGTACTTC
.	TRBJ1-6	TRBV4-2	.	CASSHTQTGTQAPPLHF	TGTGCCAGCAGCCATACACAGACCGGGACCCAAGCTCCACCCCTCCACTTT
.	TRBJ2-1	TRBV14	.	CASSPRGGAYNEQFF	TGTGCCAGCAGCCCCCGCGGCGGGGCCTACAATGAGCAGTTCTTC
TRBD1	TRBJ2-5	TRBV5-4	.	CASSPPEAGGWETQYF	TGTGCCAGCAGCCCCCCAGAGGCAGGGGGCTGGGAGACCCAGTACTTC